Listed here are 6 T cell receptor beta chains from one sample, sequenced in a study of cytomegalovirus exposure and HLA in healthy donors. Clones were sequenced by immunoSEQ multiplex PCR, and TCRdb holds only the in-frame ones, with some missing. The table records 55,000 to 70,000 clones, around 90% of them present only once. The sequenced sample was PBMCs. The receptors come from a woman younger than 45 in good health and CMV-seronegative.

The chain has TRBV2 and TRBJ2-1, with D possibly TRBD1 on 6 matching bases. CDR1 SNHLY and CDR2 FYNNEI come from the germline V gene. CDR3 length: 13 residues. The V and J ends lost 4 bases and 7 bases respectively, with 11 bases between them. The CDR3 protein is CASSGQQGNEQFF. CDR3 nucleotide sequence: TGTGCCAGCAGTGGACAACAGGGAAATGAGCAGTTCTTC.

The chain joins TRBV6-6 to TRBJ2-1; weak D call: TRBD2 (6 bases). The CDR3 is made up of 15 amino acids. Germline lookup yields CDR1 MNHNY and CDR2 SVGAGI (reference sequence). Trimming took 6 bases from V and 4 from J, leaving 16 bases between them. CDR3 loop: CASRRDLEPYNEQFF. DNA for the CDR3: TGTGCCAGCAGAAGGGACTTGGAGCCGTACAATGAGCAGTTCTTC.

V usage is TRBV21-1 and J usage is TRBJ2-7; the table's D call TRBD1 went unverified against the DNA. TRBV21-1 counts as a pseudogene. This CDR3 is built from 14 residues. The CDR3 loop is CASSDSTFNYEQYF. For the CDR3, the DNA is TGTGCCAGCAGCGACAGTACTTTTAACTACGAGCAGTACTTC.

This chain uses TRBV7-2 with TRBJ1-1, with unresolved D. Germline lookup yields CDR1 SGHTA and CDR2 FQGNSA. This CDR3 spans 14 amino acids. With 2 bases removed from V and 4 bases from J, the gap between germline ends came to 11 bases. CDR3 bases: TGTGCCAGCAGCTTATTCCAGTCCCGCACTGAAGCTTTCTTT. Protein: CASSLFQSRTEAFF.

CDR3 sequence: CASSLEARVYQPQHF. CDR3 nucleotide sequence: TGTGCCAGCAGCTTAGAAGCCAGGGTTTATCAGCCCCAGCATTTT. The rearrangement uses TRBV7-2 and TRBJ1-5, with D possibly being TRBD1 (5 bases). V was cut by 1 base and J by 5 bases, with 12 bases left in between. The CDR3 has 15 residues. The V gene's germline CDR1 is SGHTA and CDR2 FQGNSA.

The sample holds one count of this clone. This CDR3 is CASSQGLAGLTNTGELFF. Here the CDR3 DNA reads TGTGCCAGCTCACAAGGACTAGCGGGATTAACGAACACCGGGGAGCTGTTTTTT. The chain uses TRBV18 and TRBJ2-2, with 12 nucleotides matching TRBD2. The germline gives CDR1 KGHSH, CDR2 LQKENI. CDR3 length: 18 residues. Trimming at V came to 4 bases and at J to 0 bases, leaving 6 bases not matched to a gene.